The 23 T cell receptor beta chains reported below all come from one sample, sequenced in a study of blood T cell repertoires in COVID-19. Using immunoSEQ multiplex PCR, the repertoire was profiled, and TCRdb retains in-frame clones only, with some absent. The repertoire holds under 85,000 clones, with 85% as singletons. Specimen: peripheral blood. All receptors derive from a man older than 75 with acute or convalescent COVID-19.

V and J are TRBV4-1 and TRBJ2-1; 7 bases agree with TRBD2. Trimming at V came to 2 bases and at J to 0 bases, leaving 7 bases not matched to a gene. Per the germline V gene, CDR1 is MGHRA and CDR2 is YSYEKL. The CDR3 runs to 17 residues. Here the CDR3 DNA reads TGCGCCAGCAGCCAACCTACTAGCGAAAGCTCCTACAATGAGCAGTTCTTC. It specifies CASSQPTSESSYNEQFF.

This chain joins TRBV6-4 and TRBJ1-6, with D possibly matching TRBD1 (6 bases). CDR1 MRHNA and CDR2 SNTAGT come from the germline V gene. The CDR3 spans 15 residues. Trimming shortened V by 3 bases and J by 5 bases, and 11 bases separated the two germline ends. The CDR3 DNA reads TGTGCCAGCAGTGAAACAGGGCAAAATAATTCACCCCTCCACTTT. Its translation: CASSETGQNNSPLHF.

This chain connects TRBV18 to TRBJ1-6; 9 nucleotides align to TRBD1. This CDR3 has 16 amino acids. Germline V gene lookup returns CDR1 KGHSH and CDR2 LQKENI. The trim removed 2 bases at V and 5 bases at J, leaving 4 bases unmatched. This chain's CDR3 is CASSPDRGKNNSPLHF. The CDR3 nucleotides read TGTGCCAGCTCACCAGACAGGGGGAAAAATAATTCACCCCTCCACTTT.

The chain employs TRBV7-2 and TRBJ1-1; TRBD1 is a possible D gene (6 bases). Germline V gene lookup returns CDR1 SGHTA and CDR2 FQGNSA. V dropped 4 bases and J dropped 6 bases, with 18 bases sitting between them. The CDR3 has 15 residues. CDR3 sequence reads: CASSYSGVNIAEAFF. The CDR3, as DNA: TGTGCCAGCAGCTACTCAGGGGTTAATATCGCTGAAGCTTTCTTT.

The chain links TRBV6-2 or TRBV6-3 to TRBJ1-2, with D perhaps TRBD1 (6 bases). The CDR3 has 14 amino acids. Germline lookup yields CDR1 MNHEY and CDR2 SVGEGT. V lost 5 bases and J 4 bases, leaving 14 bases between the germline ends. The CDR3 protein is CASSPTPDSYGYTF. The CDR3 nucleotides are TGTGCCAGCAGTCCAACCCCGGACAGCTATGGCTACACCTTC.

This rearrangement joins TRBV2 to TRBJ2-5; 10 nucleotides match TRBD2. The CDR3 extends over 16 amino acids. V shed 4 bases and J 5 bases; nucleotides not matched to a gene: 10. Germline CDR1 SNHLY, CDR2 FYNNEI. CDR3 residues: CASSVSSGSVWETQYF. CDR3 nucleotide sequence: TGTGCCAGCAGTGTGTCTAGCGGGAGTGTCTGGGAGACCCAGTACTTC.

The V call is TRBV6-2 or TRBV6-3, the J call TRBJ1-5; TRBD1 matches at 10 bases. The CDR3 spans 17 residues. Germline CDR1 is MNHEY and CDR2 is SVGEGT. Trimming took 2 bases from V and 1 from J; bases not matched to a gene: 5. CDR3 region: CASSYAGTGESNQPQHF. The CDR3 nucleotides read TGTGCCAGCAGTTACGCCGGGACAGGGGAAAGCAATCAGCCCCAGCATTTT.

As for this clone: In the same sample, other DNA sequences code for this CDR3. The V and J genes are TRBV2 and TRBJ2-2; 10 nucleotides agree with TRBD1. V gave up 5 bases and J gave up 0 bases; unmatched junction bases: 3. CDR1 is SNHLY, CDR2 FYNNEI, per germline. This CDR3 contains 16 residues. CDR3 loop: CASSWDRGSNTGELFF. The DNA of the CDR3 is TGTGCCAGCAGTTGGGACAGGGGATCGAACACCGGGGAGCTGTTTTTT.

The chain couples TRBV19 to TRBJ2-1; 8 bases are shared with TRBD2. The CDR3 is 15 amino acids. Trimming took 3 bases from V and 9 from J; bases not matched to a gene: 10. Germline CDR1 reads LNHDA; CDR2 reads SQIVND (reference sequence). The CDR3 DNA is TGTGCCAGTAGTATTACCCCAGCGGGAGTGGGTGAGCAGTTCTTC. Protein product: CASSITPAGVGEQFF.

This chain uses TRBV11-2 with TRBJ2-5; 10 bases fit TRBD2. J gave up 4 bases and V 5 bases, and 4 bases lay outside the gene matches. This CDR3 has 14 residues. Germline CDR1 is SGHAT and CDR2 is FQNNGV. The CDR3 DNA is TGTGCCAGCAGCCCAAGACTAGCGGGAGAGACCCAGTACTTC. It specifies CASSPRLAGETQYF.

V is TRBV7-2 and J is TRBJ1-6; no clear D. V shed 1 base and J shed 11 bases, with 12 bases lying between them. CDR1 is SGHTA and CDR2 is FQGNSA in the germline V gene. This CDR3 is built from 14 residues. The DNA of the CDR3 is TGTGCCAGCAGCTTAGAGAGGGTAATTACACCCCTCCACTTT. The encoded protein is CASSLERVITPLHF. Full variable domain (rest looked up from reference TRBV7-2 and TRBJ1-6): GAGVSQSPSNKVTEKGKDVELRCDPISGHTALYWYRQSLGQGLEFLIYFQGNSAPDKSGLPSDRFSAERTGGSVSTLTIQRTQQEDSAVYLCASSLERVITPLHFGNGTRLTVT.

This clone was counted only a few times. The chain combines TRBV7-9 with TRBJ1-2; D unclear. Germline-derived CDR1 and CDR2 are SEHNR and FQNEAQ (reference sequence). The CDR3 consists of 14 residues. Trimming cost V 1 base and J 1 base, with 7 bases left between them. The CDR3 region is CASSLGQNNYGYTF. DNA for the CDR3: TGTGCCAGCAGCTTAGGCCAGAATAACTATGGCTACACCTTC.

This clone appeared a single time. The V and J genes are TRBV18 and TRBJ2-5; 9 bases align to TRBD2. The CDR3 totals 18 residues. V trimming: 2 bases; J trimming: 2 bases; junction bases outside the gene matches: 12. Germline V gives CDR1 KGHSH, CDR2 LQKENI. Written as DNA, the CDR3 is TGTGCCAGCTCACCAAACACGGGGGCTAGCGGGACGCAAGAGACCCAGTACTTC. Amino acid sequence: CASSPNTGASGTQETQYF.

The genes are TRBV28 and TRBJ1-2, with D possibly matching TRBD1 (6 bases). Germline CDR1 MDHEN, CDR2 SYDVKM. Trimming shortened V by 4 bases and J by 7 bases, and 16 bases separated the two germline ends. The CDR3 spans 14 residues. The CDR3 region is CASSSSGTNFGYTF. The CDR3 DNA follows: TGTGCCAGCAGTTCTTCCGGGACAAATTTTGGCTACACCTTC.

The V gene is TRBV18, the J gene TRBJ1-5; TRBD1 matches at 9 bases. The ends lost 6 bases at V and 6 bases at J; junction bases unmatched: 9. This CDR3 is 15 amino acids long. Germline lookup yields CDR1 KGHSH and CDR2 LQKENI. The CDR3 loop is CASSPGTGLIQPQHF. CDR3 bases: TGTGCCAGCTCCCCCGGGACAGGGTTGATTCAGCCCCAGCATTTT.

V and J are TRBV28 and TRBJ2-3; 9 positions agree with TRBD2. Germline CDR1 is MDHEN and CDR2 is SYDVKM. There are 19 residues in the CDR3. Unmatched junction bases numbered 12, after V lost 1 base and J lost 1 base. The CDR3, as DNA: TGTGCCAGCAGTTTATTTGGCTCTAGCGGGACGTATCGCACAGATACGCAGTATTTT. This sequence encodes CASSLFGSSGTYRTDTQYF.

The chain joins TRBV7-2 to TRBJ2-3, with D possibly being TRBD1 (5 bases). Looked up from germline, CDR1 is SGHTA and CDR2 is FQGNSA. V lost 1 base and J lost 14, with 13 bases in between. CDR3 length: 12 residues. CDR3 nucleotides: TGTGCCAGCAGCTTAGAGGGGCGCTTGATGTATTTT. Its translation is CASSLEGRLMYF.

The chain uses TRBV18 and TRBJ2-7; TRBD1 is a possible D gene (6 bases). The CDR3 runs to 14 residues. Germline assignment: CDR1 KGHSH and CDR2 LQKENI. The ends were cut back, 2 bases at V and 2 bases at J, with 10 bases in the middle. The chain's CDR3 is CASSPETGAYEQYF. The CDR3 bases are TGTGCCAGCTCACCAGAGACAGGAGCCTACGAGCAGTACTTC.

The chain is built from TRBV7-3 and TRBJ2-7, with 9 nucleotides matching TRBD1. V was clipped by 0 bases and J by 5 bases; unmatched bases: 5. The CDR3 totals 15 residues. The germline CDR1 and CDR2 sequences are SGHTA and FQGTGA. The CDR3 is CASSLTGTGTHEQYF. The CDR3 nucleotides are TGTGCCAGCAGCTTAACCGGGACAGGGACCCACGAGCAGTACTTC.

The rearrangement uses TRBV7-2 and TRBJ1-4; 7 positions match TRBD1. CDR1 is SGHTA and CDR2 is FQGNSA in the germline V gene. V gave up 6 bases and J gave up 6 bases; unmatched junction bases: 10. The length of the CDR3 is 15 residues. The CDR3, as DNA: TGTGCCAGCAGTCCCGAACAGGGGAGTTATGAAAAACTGTTTTTT. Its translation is CASSPEQGSYEKLFF.

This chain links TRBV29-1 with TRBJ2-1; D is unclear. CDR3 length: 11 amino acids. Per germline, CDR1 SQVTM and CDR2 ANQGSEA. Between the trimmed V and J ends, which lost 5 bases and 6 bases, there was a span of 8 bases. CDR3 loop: CSVLRGNEQFF. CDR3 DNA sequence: TGCAGCGTTTTACGAGGCAATGAGCAGTTCTTC.

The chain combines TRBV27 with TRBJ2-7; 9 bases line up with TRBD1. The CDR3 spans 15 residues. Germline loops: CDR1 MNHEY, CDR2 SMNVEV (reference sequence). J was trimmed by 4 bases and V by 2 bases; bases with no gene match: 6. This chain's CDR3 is CASSLRDRVWYEQYF. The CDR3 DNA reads TGTGCCAGCAGTTTAAGGGACAGGGTTTGGTACGAGCAGTACTTC.

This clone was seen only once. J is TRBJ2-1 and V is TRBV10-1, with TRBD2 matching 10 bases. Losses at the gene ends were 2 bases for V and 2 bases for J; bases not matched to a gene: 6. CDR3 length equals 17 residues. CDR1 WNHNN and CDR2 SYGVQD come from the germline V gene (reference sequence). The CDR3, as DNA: TGCGCCAGCAGTGAGGGGGCTAGCGGGAGTGCCTACAATGAGCAGTTCTTC. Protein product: CASSEGASGSAYNEQFF.